Listed below are T cell receptor beta chains from one sample, sequenced in a study of blood T cell repertoires in COVID-19. Using immunoSEQ multiplex PCR, the repertoire was profiled, and TCRdb retains in-frame clones only, with some absent. The repertoire includes roughly 74,000 clones, around 89% of them detected once, and around 1.2% sits in the top ten. Material for sequencing was PBMCs or T cells enriched from blood (not recorded which). Receptor source: a woman aged 45-59 years with acute COVID-19. The CDR3 runs from the conserved cysteine through the conserved F or W. The D gene is left open where the match is weak. Not every row has a clone size; where given, it reads once, few, many or a size class.

TRBJ1-2,NA,NA,TRBV2,CASSPGILIRGYTF,TGTGCCAGCAGCCCCGGGATCCTAATCAGGGGTTACACCTTC
TRBJ2-1,TRBD1,NA,TRBV3-1/TRBV3-2,CASSQERTGEFF,TGTGCCAGCAGCCAAGAAAGGACAGGGGAGTTCTTC
TRBJ1-5,TRBD1,NA,TRBV5-8,CASSGGTGRFQPQHF,TGTGCCAGCAGCGGGGGGACAGGGAGATTTCAGCCCCAGCATTTT
TRBJ2-7,TRBD2,NA,TRBV6-5,CASAYSLAVLYEQYF,TGTGCCAGCGCTTATAGTCTAGCGGTCCTATACGAGCAGTACTTC
TRBJ2-5,NA,NA,TRBV4-1,CASSQGLRETQYF,TGCGCCAGCAGCCAAGGACTAAGGGAGACCCAGTACTTC
TRBJ2-7,TRBD1,NA,TRBV27,CASSFTSPPRTGAYEQYF,TGTGCCAGCAGTTTTACTTCCCCCCCACGGACAGGGGCCTACGAGCAGTACTTC
TRBJ1-2,NA,NA,TRBV6-5,CASSTPEGYGYTF,TGTGCCAGCAGCACCCCGGAGGGCTATGGCTACACCTTC
TRBJ1-6,NA,few,TRBV27,CASSLWGVSNNSPLHF,TGTGCCAGCAGTTTATGGGGGGTATCCAATAATTCACCCCTCCACTTT
TRBJ2-1,TRBD2,NA,TRBV19,CASSIGAGVRYNEQFF,TGTGCCAGTAGTATAGGAGCGGGAGTACGATACAATGAGCAGTTCTTC
TRBJ2-7,NA,NA,TRBV5-4,CASSWGDEQYF,TGTGCCAGCAGCTGGGGGGACGAGCAGTACTTC
TRBJ1-5,NA,NA,TRBV5-1,CASSLTGSVNQPQHF,TGCGCCAGCAGCTTGACAGGGTCGGTCAATCAGCCCCAGCATTTT
TRBJ2-3,TRBD2,NA,TRBV24-1,CATSDPSGRPGDTQYF,TGTGCCACCAGTGACCCAAGCGGGAGGCCAGGGGATACGCAGTATTTT
TRBJ1-3,TRBD1,NA,TRBV30,CAWRNLDRADLAGNTIYF,TGTGCCTGGAGGAACCTGGACAGGGCCGATCTAGCGGGAAACACCATATATTTT
TRBJ2-7,NA,once,TRBV5-6,CASSLDPGQVWYEQYF,TGTGCCAGCAGCTTGGATCCAGGGCAGGTTTGGTACGAGCAGTACTTC
TRBJ1-5,TRBD1,NA,TRBV4-1,CASSQGRDSLNQPQHF,TGCGCCAGCAGCCAAGGGAGGGACAGCCTAAATCAGCCCCAGCATTTT
TRBJ2-3,TRBD2,NA,TRBV14,CASSQDVGGGDTQYF,TGTGCCAGCAGCCAAGATGTCGGGGGGGGAGATACGCAGTATTTT
TRBJ1-6,NA,NA,TRBV3-1/TRBV3-2,CASSQDLGSSYNSPLHF,TGTGCCAGCAGCCAAGATCTGGGCTCCTCCTATAATTCACCCCTCCACTTT
TRBJ1-2,NA,once,TRBV18,CASSPRQGGELGYTF,TGTGCCAGCTCACCCAGGCAAGGAGGGGAACTTGGCTACACCTTC
TRBJ1-5,NA,NA,TRBV29-1,CSAPGTPKGRDSNQPQHF,TGCAGCGCCCCGGGTACGCCGAAGGGCAGGGATAGCAATCAGCCCCAGCATTTT
TRBJ1-4,TRBD1,NA,TRBV19,CASSPDREAEKLFF,TGTGCCAGTAGTCCCGACAGGGAAGCCGAAAAACTGTTTTTT
TRBJ2-1,NA,NA,TRBV10-1,CASKESGAVGNEQFF,TGCGCCAGCAAGGAAAGCGGAGCCGTCGGCAATGAGCAGTTCTTC
TRBJ2-1,TRBD2,NA,TRBV3-1/TRBV3-2,CASGEREIYNEQFF,TGTGCCAGCGGAGAGCGGGAGATTTACAATGAGCAGTTCTTC
TRBJ1-1,NA,NA,TRBV5-4,CASSLDRGGEAFF,TGTGCCAGCAGCTTGGATAGGGGGGGTGAAGCTTTCTTT
TRBJ2-1,TRBD2,NA,TRBV4-2,CASGGTSGRRPIFNEQFF,TGTGCCAGCGGCGGGACTAGCGGGAGGCGACCAATTTTCAATGAGCAGTTCTTC
TRBJ1-3,TRBD1,NA,TRBV11-2,CASSLNRGNRNTIYF,TGTGCCAGCAGCTTAAACAGGGGGAACCGAAACACCATATATTTT
TRBJ2-3,NA,NA,TRBV27,CASSFENRDTQYF,TGTGCCAGCAGTTTCGAGAACCGGGATACGCAGTATTTT
TRBJ2-4,TRBD2,NA,TRBV28,CASSFRSSGRNIQYF,TGTGCCAGCAGTTTCAGATCTAGCGGGAGAAACATTCAGTACTTC
TRBJ2-1,NA,NA,TRBV5-1,CASSLERQPYNEQFF,TGCGCCAGCAGCTTGGAACGACAGCCCTACAATGAGCAGTTCTTC
TRBJ2-4,NA,NA,TRBV21-1,CASRTGNIQYF,TGTGCCAGCAGGACAGGGAACATTCAGTACTTC
TRBJ1-4,NA,few,TRBV7-2,CASSLDRIEKLFF,TGTGCCAGCAGCTTAGACAGGATTGAAAAACTGTTTTTT
TRBJ1-1,TRBD1,NA,TRBV6-5,CASSYTQGVTEAFF,TGTGCCAGCAGTTACACGCAGGGGGTAACTGAAGCTTTCTTT
TRBJ2-1,TRBD2,many,TRBV6-4,CASSDSIASGYNEQFF,TGTGCCAGCAGTGACTCGATCGCTAGCGGTTACAATGAGCAGTTCTTC
TRBJ2-2,NA,NA,TRBV6-5,CASRVREGAGELFF,TGTGCCAGCAGGGTACGAGAGGGCGCCGGGGAGCTGTTTTTT
TRBJ1-2,TRBD1,NA,TRBV15,CATSRTGRYGYTF,TGTGCCACCAGCAGGACAGGGAGGTATGGCTACACCTTC
TRBJ2-1,TRBD1,NA,TRBV7-3,CASTPGTGVNEQFF,TGTGCCAGCACCCCCGGGACAGGGGTGAATGAGCAGTTCTTC